The 22 T cell receptor beta chains presented below share a single source sample, sequenced in a study of blood T cell repertoires in COVID-19. This table comes from immunoSEQ multiplex PCR, and its TCRdb copy is limited to in-frame clones, with some not included. Of approximately 440,000 clones listed, 87% are singletons. The material sequenced was PBMCs or T cells enriched from blood (not recorded which). These TCRs come from a woman aged 18 to 35 who had recovered from COVID-19.

There are a few counts of this clone. The chain joins TRBV10-3 to TRBJ1-1; D is uncertain. The V end lost 4 bases, the J end lost 0 bases, and 15 bases lay between the germline ends. Germline assignment: CDR1 ENHRY and CDR2 SYGVKD. The CDR3 loop spans 16 amino acids. The CDR3 region is CAISGPLGGLNTEAFF. CDR3 DNA: TGTGCCATCAGTGGGCCGTTAGGAGGCTTGAACACTGAAGCTTTCTTT.

This clone came up once. V is TRBV6-5 and J is TRBJ2-7; D gene uncertain. This CDR3 spans 13 amino acids. Trimming took 7 bases from V and 2 from J, leaving 12 bases between them. Germline loops: CDR1 MNHEY, CDR2 SVGAGI. CDR3 coding DNA: TGTGCCAGCATAGAGACTGGAACCTACGAGCAGTACTTC. It translates to CASIETGTYEQYF.

The chain combines TRBV5-6 with TRBJ2-7, with 9 bases identical to TRBD1. V gave up 4 bases and J gave up 1 base; unmatched junction bases: 6. The CDR3 covers 15 residues. Germline-derived CDR1 and CDR2 are SGHDT and YYEEEE. CDR3 loop: CASSPGTGTSYEQYF. Here the CDR3 DNA reads TGTGCCAGCAGCCCAGGGACAGGGACTTCCTACGAGCAGTACTTC. The full variable domain, in which reference TRBV5-6 and TRBJ2-7 provide the parts outside the CDR3, is DAGVTQSPTHLIKTRGQQVTLRCSPKSGHDTVSWYQQALGQGPQFIFQYYEEEERQRGNFPDRFSGHQFPNYSSELNVNALLLGDSALYLCASSPGTGTSYEQYFGPGTRLTVT.

V and J are TRBV7-9 and TRBJ1-3, with a possible D match to TRBD1 (5 bases). With 4 bases removed from V and 1 base from J, the gap between germline ends came to 14 bases. The CDR3 totals 16 residues. Germline assignment: CDR1 SEHNR and CDR2 FQNEAQ (reference sequence). The CDR3 region has the DNA TGTGCCAGCAGCTCTCAGACAGCTCATTCTGGAAACACCATATATTTT. It encodes CASSSQTAHSGNTIYF.

The chain combines TRBV7-2 with TRBJ1-3; no clear D gene. V dropped 5 bases and J dropped 1 base, with 12 bases sitting between them. Germline V gives CDR1 SGHTA, CDR2 FQGNSA. CDR3 length: 15 amino acids. The CDR3 region is CASSQSGSSGNTIYF. CDR3 nucleotides: TGTGCCAGCAGCCAATCGGGGAGTTCTGGAAACACCATATATTTT.

This rearrangement joins TRBV5-6 to TRBJ2-1; D is unclear. Germline CDR1 is SGHDT and CDR2 is YYEEEE. This CDR3 contains 14 residues. V lost 2 bases to trimming and J lost 4 bases, with 10 bases between them. The chain's CDR3 is CASSFPRSYNEQFF. CDR3 coding DNA: TGTGCCAGCAGCTTTCCCAGATCTTACAATGAGCAGTTCTTC.

The genes are TRBV7-9 and TRBJ1-1; D uncertain. Per germline, CDR1 SEHNR and CDR2 FQNEAQ (reference sequence). CDR3 length: 14 residues. V dropped 1 base and J dropped 5 bases, with 11 bases sitting between them. CDR3 loop: CASSLGGLRTEAFF. The CDR3 DNA sequence: TGTGCCAGCAGCTTAGGTGGTCTTAGAACTGAAGCTTTCTTT.

This clone was observed once. This chain uses TRBV9 with TRBJ1-2; 7 bases are a match to TRBD1. Germline CDR1 is SGDLS and CDR2 is YYNGEE. This CDR3 has 12 residues. V gave up 7 bases and J gave up 5 bases; unmatched junction bases: 5. CDR3 in amino acids: CASRDSGYGYTF. The CDR3 DNA reads as TGTGCCAGCCGGGACAGTGGGTATGGCTACACCTTC.

For this clone: Different DNA sequences within this sample yield the same CDR3. The rearrangement uses TRBV7-9 and TRBJ1-1; D possibly corresponds to TRBD1 (5 bases). The CDR3 has 13 residues. V lost 3 bases to trimming and J lost 4 bases, with 9 bases between them. Germline loops: CDR1 SEHNR, CDR2 FQNEAQ (reference sequence). The CDR3 DNA reads TGTGCCAGCAGCTTCATGGGGGGCACTGAAGCTTTCTTT. Translating it yields CASSFMGGTEAFF.

The J gene is TRBJ1-1, the V gene TRBV12-5, with TRBD1 as a possible D gene (6 bases). Trimming pared 6 bases from V and 1 base from J, leaving 12 bases between. This CDR3 is 14 amino acids long. Germline V CDR1 and CDR2: LGHNT, FRNRAP. In nucleotides, the CDR3 is TGTGCTAGTGGCCCGAGGGGGGGGAACACTGAAGCTTTCTTT. It is translated as CASGPRGGNTEAFF.

This clone was counted ten times or more. This chain connects TRBV5-6 to TRBJ2-1; D remains ambiguous. V lost 4 bases to trimming and J lost 7 bases, with 12 bases between them. The CDR3 has 13 residues. Germline values: CDR1 SGHDT, CDR2 YYEEEE. In DNA form, the CDR3 reads TGTGCCAGCAGCGATGGTCGCAGGAATGAGCAGTTCTTC. It yields the protein CASSDGRRNEQFF.

The chain links TRBV12-3 or TRBV12-4 to TRBJ1-1; the D gene is possibly TRBD1 (5 bases). The CDR3 contains 13 residues. The V end was cut by 6 bases, the J end by 3 bases, with 11 bases between. The CDR3 sequence is CASSAGGYTEAFF. CDR3 DNA sequence: TGTGCCAGCAGCGCCGGGGGGTACACTGAAGCTTTCTTT.

In its sample, this clone was seen once. This sample includes further DNA sequences coding for the same CDR3. This chain connects TRBV6-5 to TRBJ2-2, with TRBD2 identical over 9 bases. This CDR3 is built from 14 residues. CDR1 is MNHEY and CDR2 is SVGAGI in the germline V gene. The V gene end was trimmed by 6 bases and the J gene end by 4 bases; junction bases not matched to a gene: 3. CDR3: CASSRGGGTGELFF. In nucleotides, the CDR3 is TGTGCCAGCAGCCGCGGGGGGGGCACCGGGGAGCTGTTTTTT.

The chain links TRBV3-1 (or the pseudogene TRBV3-2) to TRBJ2-7, with TRBD2 identical over 8 bases. The V segment lost 3 bases and the J segment 2 bases; nucleotides outside the gene matches: 3. CDR1 and CDR2 from the germline V gene are LGHDT and YNNKEL (reference sequence). The CDR3 has 14 residues. CDR3 bases: TGTGCCAGCAGCCACGGGGGGGGGACCTACGAGCAGTACTTC. It translates to CASSHGGGTYEQYF.

The chain links TRBV23-1 to TRBJ2-2; TRBD1 is a possible D gene (6 bases). TRBV23-1 is an open reading frame, and its role is uncertain. Trimming left V 5 bases short and J 2 bases short, with 12 bases between. This CDR3 spans 15 amino acids. The CDR3 DNA reads as TGCGCCAGCAGTAACAGGGCTTACAACACCGGGGAGCTGTTTTTT. Its protein is CASSNRAYNTGELFF.

This clone was seen once. The chain has TRBV5-6 and TRBJ1-1; 9 positions agree with TRBD1. J gave up 0 bases and V 3 bases, and 9 bases lay outside the gene matches. The CDR3 consists of 17 residues. Germline V gives CDR1 SGHDT, CDR2 YYEEEE. The CDR3 sequence is CASSSTTGGAVNTEAFF. The CDR3 DNA follows: TGTGCCAGCAGCTCGACTACAGGGGGCGCGGTGAACACTGAAGCTTTCTTT.

The gene calls are TRBV3-1 (or the pseudogene TRBV3-2) and TRBJ1-1; a possible D gene is TRBD1 (5 bases). CDR3 length: 14 amino acids. Trimming took off 3 bases at V and 6 bases at J, with 14 bases between the two ends. CDR1 is LGHDT, CDR2 YNNKEL, per germline (reference sequence). This chain's CDR3 is CASSHQAQGSEAFF. The CDR3 DNA reads as TGTGCCAGCAGCCATCAAGCGCAGGGTTCTGAAGCTTTCTTT.

The chain couples TRBV9 to TRBJ2-1, with a tentative D call TRBD2 (5 bases). The ends were cut back, 4 bases at V and 1 base at J, with 12 bases in the middle. Germline V CDR1 and CDR2: SGDLS, YYNGEE. The CDR3 covers 15 residues. In nucleotides, the CDR3 is TGTGCCAGCAGCCTCGCTGCGGGTTCCTACAATGAGCAGTTCTTC. The encoded protein is CASSLAAGSYNEQFF. The whole variable domain, filled in from reference TRBV9 and TRBJ2-1, reads DSGVTQTPKHLITATGQRVTLRCSPRSGDLSVYWYQQSLDQGLQFLIQYYNGEERAKGNILERFSAQQFPDLHSELNLSSLELGDSALYFCASSLAAGSYNEQFFGPGTRLTVL.

This rearrangement joins TRBV6-1 to TRBJ2-1; D is possibly TRBD2 (5 bases). Germline CDR1 is MNHNS and CDR2 is SASEGT. CDR3 size: 13 residues. With 3 bases removed from V and 8 bases from J, the gap between germline ends came to 11 bases. DNA of the CDR3: TGTGCCAGCAGTGAGATAACTAGAGATGAGCAGTTCTTC. It specifies CASSEITRDEQFF.

The CDR3 DNA sequence: TGTGCCAGCAGACCCGACAGGGTTATAAACTATGGCTACACCTTC. Its translation is CASRPDRVINYGYTF. V is TRBV2 and J is TRBJ1-2; 7 bases agree with TRBD1. Germline lookup yields CDR1 SNHLY and CDR2 FYNNEI. Trimming removed 6 bases from V and 2 bases from J; junction bases left unmatched: 9. CDR3 length: 15 amino acids.

To note about this clone: The same CDR3 can be traced to other DNA sequences in this sample. This sequence joins TRBV5-1 and TRBJ2-3, with 7 bases matching TRBD1. The CDR3 has 13 amino acids. Germline trimming cut 0 bases from V and 6 bases from J; bases unmatched to any gene: 1. Germline V gene lookup returns CDR1 SGHRS and CDR2 YFSETQ. The CDR3 loop is CASSLGRGDTQYF. The CDR3 nucleotides are TGCGCCAGCAGCTTGGGCAGGGGGGATACGCAGTATTTT.

This clone has a single count. The V and J genes are TRBV3-1 (or the pseudogene TRBV3-2) and TRBJ2-2; D might be TRBD1 (6 bases). V was trimmed by 3 bases and J by 6 bases, leaving 11 bases between them. The CDR3 runs to 14 residues. CDR1 is LGHDT, CDR2 YNNKEL, per germline (reference sequence). The CDR3 DNA sequence: TGTGCCAGCAGCCAGGCAGGGGCGGCCGGGGAGCTGTTTTTT. Amino acids: CASSQAGAAGELFF.